The entry below gives a single TCR beta chain sequence along with its context. TCRdb's table, derived via immunoSEQ multiplex PCR, lists solely in-frame clones and lacks some. The table includes about 70,000 clones, roughly 82% detected once. This CDR3 has 14 residues. Germline CDR1 reads LGHNA; CDR2 reads YSLEER. Trimming took 4 bases from V and 2 from J, leaving 12 bases between them. This specimen comes from a study of blood T cell repertoires in COVID-19. Specimen: peripheral blood. The clonotype was recovered from a woman older than 75 with active or convalescent COVID-19. The V call is TRBV4-3, the J call TRBJ2-7, with a possible D match to TRBD2 (5 bases). The CDR3 loop reads CASSPNLGAYEQYF. The CDR3 DNA reads as TGCGCCAGCAGCCCCAATTTGGGAGCCTACGAGCAGTACTTC.